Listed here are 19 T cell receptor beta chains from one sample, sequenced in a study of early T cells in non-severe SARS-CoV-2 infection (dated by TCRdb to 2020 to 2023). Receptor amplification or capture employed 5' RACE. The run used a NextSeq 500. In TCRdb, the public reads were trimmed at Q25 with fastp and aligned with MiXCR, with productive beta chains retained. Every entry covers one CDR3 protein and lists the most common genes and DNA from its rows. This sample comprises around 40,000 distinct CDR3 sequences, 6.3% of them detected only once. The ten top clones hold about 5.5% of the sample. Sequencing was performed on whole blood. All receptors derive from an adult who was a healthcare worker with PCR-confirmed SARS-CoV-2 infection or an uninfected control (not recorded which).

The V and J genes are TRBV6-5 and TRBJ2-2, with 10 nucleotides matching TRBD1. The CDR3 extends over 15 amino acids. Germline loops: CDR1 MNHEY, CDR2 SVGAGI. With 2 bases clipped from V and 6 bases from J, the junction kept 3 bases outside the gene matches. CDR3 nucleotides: TGTGCCAGCAGTTACGGACAGGGGGGAGCCGGGGAGCTGTTTTTT. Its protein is CASSYGQGGAGELFF.

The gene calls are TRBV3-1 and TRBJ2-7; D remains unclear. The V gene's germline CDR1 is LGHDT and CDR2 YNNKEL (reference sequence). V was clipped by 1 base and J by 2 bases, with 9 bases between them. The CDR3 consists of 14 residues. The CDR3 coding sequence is TGTGCCAGCAGCCAAGGTCGCACACCCTACGAGCAGTACTTC. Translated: CASSQGRTPYEQYF.

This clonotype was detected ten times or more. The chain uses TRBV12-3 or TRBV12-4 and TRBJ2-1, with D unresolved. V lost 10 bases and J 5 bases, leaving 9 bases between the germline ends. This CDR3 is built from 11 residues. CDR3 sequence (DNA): TGTGCCAACCGATGGAACAATGAGCAGTTCTTC. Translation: CANRWNNEQFF.

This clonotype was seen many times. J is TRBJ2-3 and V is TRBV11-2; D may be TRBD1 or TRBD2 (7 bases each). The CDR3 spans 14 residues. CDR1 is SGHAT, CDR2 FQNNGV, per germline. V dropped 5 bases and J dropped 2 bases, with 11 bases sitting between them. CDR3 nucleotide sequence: TGTGCCAGCAGCCCAGGGGGGGTCACAGATACGCAGTATTTT. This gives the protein CASSPGGVTDTQYF.

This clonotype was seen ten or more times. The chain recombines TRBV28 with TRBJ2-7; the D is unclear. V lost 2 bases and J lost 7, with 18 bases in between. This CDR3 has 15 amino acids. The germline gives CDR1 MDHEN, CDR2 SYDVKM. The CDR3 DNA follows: TGTGCCAGCAGTTTAATCGAGGCAGTAGGTAGGGAGCAGTACTTC. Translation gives CASSLIEAVGREQYF.

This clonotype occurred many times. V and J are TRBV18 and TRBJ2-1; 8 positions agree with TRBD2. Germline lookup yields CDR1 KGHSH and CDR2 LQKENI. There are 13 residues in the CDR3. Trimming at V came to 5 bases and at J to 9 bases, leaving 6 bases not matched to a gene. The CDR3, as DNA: TGTGCCAGCTCAACTACTAGCGGCAGTGAGCAGTTCTTC. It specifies CASSTTSGSEQFF.

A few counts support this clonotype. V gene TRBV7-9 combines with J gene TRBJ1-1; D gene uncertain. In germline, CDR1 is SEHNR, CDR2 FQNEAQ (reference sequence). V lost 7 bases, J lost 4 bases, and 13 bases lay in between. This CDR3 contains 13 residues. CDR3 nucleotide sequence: TGTGCCAGCACTTCAGGAGGCCTCACTGAAGCTTTCTTT. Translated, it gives CASTSGGLTEAFF. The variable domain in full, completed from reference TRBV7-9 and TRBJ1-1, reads DTGVSQNPRHKITKRGQNVTFRCDPISEHNRLYWYRQTLGQGPEFLTYFQNEAQLEKSRLLSDRFSAERPKGSFSTLEIQRTEQGDSAMYLCASTSGGLTEAFFGQGTRLTVV.

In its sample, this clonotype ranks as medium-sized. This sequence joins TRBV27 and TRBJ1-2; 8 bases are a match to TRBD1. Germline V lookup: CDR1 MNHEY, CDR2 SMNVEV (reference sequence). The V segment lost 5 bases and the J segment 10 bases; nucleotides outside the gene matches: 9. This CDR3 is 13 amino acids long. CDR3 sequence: CASSLRLDRAYTF. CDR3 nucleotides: TGTGCCAGCAGTCTCCGATTGGACAGGGCCTACACCTTC.

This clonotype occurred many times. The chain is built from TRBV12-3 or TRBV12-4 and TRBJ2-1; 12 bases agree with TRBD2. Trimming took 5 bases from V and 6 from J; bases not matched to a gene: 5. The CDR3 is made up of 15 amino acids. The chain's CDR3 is CASSPLAGGINEQFF. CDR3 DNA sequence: TGTGCCAGCAGTCCACTAGCGGGAGGTATCAATGAGCAGTTCTTC.

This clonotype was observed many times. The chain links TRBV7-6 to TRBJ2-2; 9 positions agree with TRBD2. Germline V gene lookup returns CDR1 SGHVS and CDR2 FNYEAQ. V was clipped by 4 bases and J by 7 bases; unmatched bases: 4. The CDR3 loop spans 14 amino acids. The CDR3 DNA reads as TGTGCCAGCAGCTCCGGGACTAGCATCGGGGAGCTGTTTTTT. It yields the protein CASSSGTSIGELFF.

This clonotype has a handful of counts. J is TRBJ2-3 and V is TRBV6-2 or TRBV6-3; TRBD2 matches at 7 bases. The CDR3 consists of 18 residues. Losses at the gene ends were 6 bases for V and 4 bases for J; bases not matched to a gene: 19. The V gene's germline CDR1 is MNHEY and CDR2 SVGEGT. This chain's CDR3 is CASSRGPSAGVWADTQYF. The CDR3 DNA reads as TGTGCCAGCAGCCGCGGACCCTCTGCGGGAGTCTGGGCAGATACGCAGTATTTT.

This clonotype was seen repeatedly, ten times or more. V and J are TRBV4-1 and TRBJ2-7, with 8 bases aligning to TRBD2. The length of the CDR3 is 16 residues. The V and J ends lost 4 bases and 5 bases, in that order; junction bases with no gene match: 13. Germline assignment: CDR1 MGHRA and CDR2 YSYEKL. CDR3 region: CASSPIPGLGRNEQYF. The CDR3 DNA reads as TGCGCCAGCAGCCCAATACCGGGACTAGGTAGGAACGAGCAGTACTTC.

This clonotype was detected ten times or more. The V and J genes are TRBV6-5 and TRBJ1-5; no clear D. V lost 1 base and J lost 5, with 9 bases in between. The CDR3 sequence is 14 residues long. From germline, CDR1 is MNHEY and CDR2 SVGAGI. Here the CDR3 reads CASSYLGNDQPQHF. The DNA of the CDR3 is TGTGCCAGCAGTTACTTGGGGAACGATCAGCCCCAGCATTTT.

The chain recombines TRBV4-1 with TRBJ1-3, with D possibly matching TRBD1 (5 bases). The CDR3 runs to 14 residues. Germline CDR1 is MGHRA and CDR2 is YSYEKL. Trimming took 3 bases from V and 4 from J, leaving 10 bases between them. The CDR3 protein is CASSQSGPGNTIYF. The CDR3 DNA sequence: TGCGCCAGCAGCCAGTCGGGACCCGGAAACACCATATATTTT.

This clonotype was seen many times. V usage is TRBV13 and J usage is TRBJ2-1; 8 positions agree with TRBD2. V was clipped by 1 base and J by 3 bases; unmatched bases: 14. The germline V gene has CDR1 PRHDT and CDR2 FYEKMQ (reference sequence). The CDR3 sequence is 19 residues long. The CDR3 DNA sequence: TGTGCCAGCAGCTTAGTGTCCAGCGGGAGAGGAAATGGCTACAATGAGCAGTTCTTC. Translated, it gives CASSLVSSGRGNGYNEQFF.

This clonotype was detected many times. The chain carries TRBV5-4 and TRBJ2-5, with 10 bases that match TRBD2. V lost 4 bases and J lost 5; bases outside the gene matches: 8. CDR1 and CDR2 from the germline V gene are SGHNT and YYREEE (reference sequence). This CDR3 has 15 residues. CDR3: CASSPEVSGRETQYF. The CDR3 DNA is TGTGCCAGCAGCCCGGAGGTTAGCGGGAGGGAGACCCAGTACTTC.

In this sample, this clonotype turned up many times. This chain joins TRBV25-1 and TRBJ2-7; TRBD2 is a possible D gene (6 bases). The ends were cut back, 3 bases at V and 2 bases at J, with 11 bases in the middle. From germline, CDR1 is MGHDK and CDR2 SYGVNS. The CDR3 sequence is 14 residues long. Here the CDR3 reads CASSDGGNTYEQYF. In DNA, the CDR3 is TGTGCCAGCAGTGATGGCGGGAACACCTACGAGCAGTACTTC.

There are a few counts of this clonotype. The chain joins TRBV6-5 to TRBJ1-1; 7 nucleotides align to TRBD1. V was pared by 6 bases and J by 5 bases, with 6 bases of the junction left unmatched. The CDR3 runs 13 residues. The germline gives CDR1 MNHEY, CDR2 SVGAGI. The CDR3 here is CASSYRGGTEAFF. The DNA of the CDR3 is TGTGCCAGCAGCTACAGGGGAGGGACTGAAGCTTTCTTT.

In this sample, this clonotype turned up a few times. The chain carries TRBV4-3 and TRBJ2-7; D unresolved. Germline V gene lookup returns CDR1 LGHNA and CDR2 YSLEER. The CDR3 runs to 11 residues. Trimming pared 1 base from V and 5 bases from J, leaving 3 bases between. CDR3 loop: CASSQVDEQYF. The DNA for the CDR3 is TGCGCCAGCAGCCAAGTGGACGAGCAGTACTTC.